The rows below give T cell receptor beta chains drawn from one sample of a study of early stage breast cancer tumors. This table comes from immunoSEQ multiplex PCR, and its TCRdb copy is limited to in-frame clones, with some not included. The sample yields 20,000 or so clones, 70% to 80% seen once. Material: blood. The receptors stem from a person in their sixties with breast cancer. The CDR3 runs from the conserved cysteine through the conserved F or W. D genes are given only for firm matches. Only part of the rows carry a size: once, few, many, or a class if the clone is expanded.

abundance,v_gene,d_gene,j_gene,CDR3nt,CDR3aa
-,TRBV5-1,-,TRBJ1-2,TGCGCCAGCAGCTTGGTCGGGCGACCCAGGTCCAATGGCTACACCTTC,CASSLVGRPRSNGYTF
once,TRBV10-3,-,TRBJ2-5,TGTGCCATCAGCGCATCAGGGGGGCAAGAGACCCAGTACTTC,CAISASGGQETQYF
once,TRBV9,TRBD1,TRBJ1-2,TGTGCCAGCAGCGCATCAATGGGACAGGATGGCTACACCTTC,CASSASMGQDGYTF
-,TRBV20-1,-,TRBJ1-1,TGCAGGGAGAATCCGAACACTGAAGCTTTCTTT,CRENPNTEAFF
-,TRBV6-1,-,TRBJ2-1,TGTGCCAGCAGTGAATTTAGCCGGGATGAGCAGTTCTTC,CASSEFSRDEQFF
once,TRBV29-1,TRBD2,TRBJ2-5,TGCAGCGTTGCACCTAGACTAGCGAGAGAGACCCAGTACTTC,CSVAPRLARETQYF
-,TRBV6-5,-,TRBJ1-6,TGTGCCAGCAGTTATAGGGGCCCGAATTCACCCCTCCACTTT,CASSYRGPNSPLHF
once,TRBV11-2,TRBD1,TRBJ2-7,TGTGCCAGCAGCTCGTCCGGGACAGCCTCCTACGAGCAGTACTTC,CASSSSGTASYEQYF
-,TRBV25-1,TRBD1,TRBJ1-5,TGTGCCAGCAGTGCCCTCGAAGACAGGGCAGGGCAGCCCCAGCATTTT,CASSALEDRAGQPQHF
few,TRBV19,TRBD1,TRBJ1-1,TGTGCCAGTAGTATCGACAGGGCCTCGAACACTGAAGCTTTCTTT,CASSIDRASNTEAFF
-,TRBV5-4,-,TRBJ2-7,TGTGCCAGCAGCTCGGCGGCCAGTCGGGTACCCAGCGAGCAGTACTTC,CASSSAASRVPSEQYF
-,TRBV5-1,-,TRBJ2-7,TGCGCCAGCAGCCAGAGGCCGGGATCGGGTTCCTACGAGCAGTACTTC,CASSQRPGSGSYEQYF
few,TRBV7-9,-,TRBJ1-2,TGTGCCAGCAGCTTAACTACAGGTCACGGCTACACCTTC,CASSLTTGHGYTF
-,TRBV10-3,-,TRBJ2-5,TGTGCCAGGGGCAAGACCCAGTACTTC,CARGKTQYF
-,TRBV19,-,TRBJ1-4,TGTGCCAGTAGTATAAACAGGGCTGAAAAACTGTTTTTT,CASSINRAEKLFF
few,TRBV18,-,TRBJ1-6,TGTGCCAGCTCACCATGGGCAGGGAGTGATTCACCCCTCCACTTT,CASSPWAGSDSPLHF
-,TRBV5-4,-,TRBJ2-1,TGTGCCAGCAGCCGCTGGCGTGTAACCTACAATGAGCAGTTCTTC,CASSRWRVTYNEQFF
-,TRBV7-3,-,TRBJ1-2,TGTGCCAGCAGCTTACGCTCAGGGGATGGCTACACCTTC,CASSLRSGDGYTF
-,TRBV10-3,TRBD1,TRBJ2-7,TGTGCCACTTCCCGGGACAGGGGCCCCTACGAGCAGTACTTC,CATSRDRGPYEQYF
-,TRBV27,-,TRBJ2-2,TGTGCCAGCGGGCCTTCGAACACCGGGGAGCTGTTTTTT,CASGPSNTGELFF
-,TRBV18,-,TRBJ2-7,TGTGCCAGCTCACCCCCCAACGGTGGCTGGCTAAACGAGCAGTACTTC,CASSPPNGGWLNEQYF
-,TRBV28,TRBD1,TRBJ2-3,TGTGCCAGCCTGACAGGGCCGCGAGATACGCAGTATTTT,CASLTGPRDTQYF
-,TRBV6-5,TRBD1,TRBJ2-7,TGTGCCAGCAGTTACGCCGGACAGGGGGCGGGCGAGCAGTACTTC,CASSYAGQGAGEQYF